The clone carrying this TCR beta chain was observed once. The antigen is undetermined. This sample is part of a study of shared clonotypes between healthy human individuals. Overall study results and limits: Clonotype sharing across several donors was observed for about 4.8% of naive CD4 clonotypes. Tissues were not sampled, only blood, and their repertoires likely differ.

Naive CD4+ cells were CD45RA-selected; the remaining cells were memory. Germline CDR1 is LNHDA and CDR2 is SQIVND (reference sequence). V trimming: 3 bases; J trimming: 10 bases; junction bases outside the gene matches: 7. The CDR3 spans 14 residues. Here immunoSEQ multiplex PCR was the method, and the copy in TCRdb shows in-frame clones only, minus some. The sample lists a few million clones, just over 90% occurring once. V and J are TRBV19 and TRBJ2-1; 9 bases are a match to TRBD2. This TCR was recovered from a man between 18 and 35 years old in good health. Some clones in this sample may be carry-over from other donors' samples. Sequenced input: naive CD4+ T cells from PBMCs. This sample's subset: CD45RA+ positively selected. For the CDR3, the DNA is TGTGCCAGTAGTATCCGCGGGAGGGCGGGCGAGCAGTTCTTC. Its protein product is CASSIRGRAGEQFF.